Below are 2 T cell receptor beta chains sequenced from a single sample in a study of control samples from healthy donors and cancer patients. The method was immunoSEQ multiplex PCR; TCRdb's version includes in-frame clones alone and lacks a portion of them. The profile shows about 110,000 clones, approximately 84% of them singletons. Sequenced sample: blood. The receptors originated from a man between 18 and 35 years old in good health.

This clone was detected once. The rearrangement uses TRBV5-1 and TRBJ1-2; a weak D match, TRBD1 (5 bases). Germline-derived CDR1 and CDR2 are SGHRS and YFSETQ. CDR3 size: 15 residues. With 0 bases removed from V and 4 bases from J, the gap between germline ends came to 13 bases. The CDR3 nucleotides read TGCGCCAGCAGCTTGGAAGGGGCCCCCCCCTATGGCTACACCTTC. The encoded protein is CASSLEGAPPYGYTF.

This chain joins TRBV19 and TRBJ1-5; D is possibly TRBD1 (5 bases). This CDR3 contains 13 residues. CDR1 is LNHDA, CDR2 SQIVND, per germline (reference sequence). The V end lost 5 bases, the J end lost 4 bases, and 9 bases lay between the germline ends. The CDR3 bases are TGTGCCAGTAGTGGGGACGGGAATCAGCCCCAGCATTTT. Its protein product is CASSGDGNQPQHF.